This T cell receptor (beta chain) was documented in a study of PD-1 blockade in classical Hodgkin lymphoma. Overall study context: Every 2 weeks, patients got 3 mg/kg intravenous nivolumab.

Assay used: immunoSEQ multiplex PCR; TCRdb lists only in-frame clones, some missing. The table lists tens of thousands of clones, more than 80% of them singletons. This CDR3 region has 15 residues. V shed 8 bases and J 4 bases; nucleotides not matched to a gene: 10. CDR1 and CDR2 from the germline V gene are MNHEY and SMNVEV (reference sequence). This clone was recorded a few times. Its specificity is not known. The study's findings and limits: A significant rise in TCR diversity by C4D1 was seen for CD4+ but not CD8+ cells. Complete responders entered with baseline diversity on par with newly diagnosed patients, the results showed. Before treatment, TCR diversity in newly diagnosed patients was reportedly lower than in healthy donors.

There was relapse after autologous stem cell transplantation in every patient, and there was variation in brentuximab vedotin exposure. The chain carries TRBV27 and TRBJ1-4, with 7 positions matching TRBD1. The starting material was peripheral blood mononuclear cells (PBMCs), obtained before the second cycle of nivolumab. This receptor was taken from a human donor with classical Hodgkin lymphoma. The CDR3: CASQNEGAYNEKLFF. In nucleotides, the CDR3 is TGTGCCAGCCAAAACGAGGGGGCTTATAATGAAAAACTGTTTTTT.